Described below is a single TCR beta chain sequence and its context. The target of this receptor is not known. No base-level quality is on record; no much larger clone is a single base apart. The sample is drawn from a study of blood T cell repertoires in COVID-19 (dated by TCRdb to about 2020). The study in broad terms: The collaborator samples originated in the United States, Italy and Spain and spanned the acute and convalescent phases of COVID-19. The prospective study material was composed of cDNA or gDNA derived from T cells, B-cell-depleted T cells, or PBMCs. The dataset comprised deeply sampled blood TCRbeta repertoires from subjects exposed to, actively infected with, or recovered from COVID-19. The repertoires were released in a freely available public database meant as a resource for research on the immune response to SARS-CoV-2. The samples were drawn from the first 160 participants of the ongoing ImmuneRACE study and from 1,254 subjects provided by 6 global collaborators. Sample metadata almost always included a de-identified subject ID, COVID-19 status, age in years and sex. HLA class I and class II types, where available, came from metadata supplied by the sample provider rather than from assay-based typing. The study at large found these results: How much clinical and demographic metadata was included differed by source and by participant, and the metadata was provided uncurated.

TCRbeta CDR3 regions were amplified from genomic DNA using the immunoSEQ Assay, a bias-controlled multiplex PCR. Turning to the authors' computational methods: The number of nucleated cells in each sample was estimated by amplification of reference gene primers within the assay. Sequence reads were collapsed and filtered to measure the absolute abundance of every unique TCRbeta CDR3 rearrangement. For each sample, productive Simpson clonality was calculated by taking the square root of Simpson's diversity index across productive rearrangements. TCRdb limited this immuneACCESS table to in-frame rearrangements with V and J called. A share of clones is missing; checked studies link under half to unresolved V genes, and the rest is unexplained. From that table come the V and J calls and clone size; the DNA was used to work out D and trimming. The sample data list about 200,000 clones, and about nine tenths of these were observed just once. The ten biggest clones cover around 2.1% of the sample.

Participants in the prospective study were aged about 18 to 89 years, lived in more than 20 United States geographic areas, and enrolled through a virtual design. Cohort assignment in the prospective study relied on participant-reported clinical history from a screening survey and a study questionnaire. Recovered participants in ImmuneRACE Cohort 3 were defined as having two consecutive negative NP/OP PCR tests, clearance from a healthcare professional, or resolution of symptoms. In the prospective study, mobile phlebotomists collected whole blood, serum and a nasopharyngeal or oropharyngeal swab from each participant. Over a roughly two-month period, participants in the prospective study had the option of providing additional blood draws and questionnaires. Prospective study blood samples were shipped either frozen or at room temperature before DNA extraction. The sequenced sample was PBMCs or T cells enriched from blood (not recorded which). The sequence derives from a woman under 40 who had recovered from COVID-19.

The CDR3 loop reads CASSPDRGNEKLFF. The DNA sequence is as follows: TGTGCCAGCAGCCCGGACAGGGGTAATGAAAAACTGTTTTTT. The chain is made from TRBV7-2 and TRBJ1-4, and 9 junctional nucleotides match TRBD1. V ends up 5 bases short and J 4 bases short, with an unmatched junction base count of 2. Reading the germline V gene gives CDR1 SGHTA and CDR2 FQGNSA. Measured from the cysteine to the phenylalanine, the CDR3 is 14 residues long. The kept DNA is CDR3 alone, 42 bases in frame from the first base.